The 20 T cell receptor beta chains below were found in one sample sequenced in a study of long-term antiretroviral therapy in people with HIV. Investigators performed immunoSEQ version v3.0 at survey level. Clones were sequenced by immunoSEQ multiplex PCR, and TCRdb holds only the in-frame ones, with some missing. Of more than 15,000 clones in the sample, 80% were seen once. Specimen: unsorted PBMCs, collected 2.9 years after starting antiretroviral therapy. These receptors came from a woman aged 25 to 45 with HIV.

This chain uses TRBV6-5 with TRBJ1-1, with unresolved D. Germline CDR1 MNHEY, CDR2 SVGAGI. V gave up 5 bases and J gave up 6 bases, with 19 bases separating them. The CDR3 runs to 15 residues. CDR3 loop: CASSGTGFRVPEAFF. As DNA, the CDR3 is TGTGCCAGCAGTGGTACGGGGTTTCGTGTTCCTGAAGCTTTCTTT.

The chain uses TRBV30 and TRBJ1-3; 7 bases align to TRBD1. V gave up 4 bases and J gave up 4 bases; unmatched junction bases: 10. The CDR3 spans 15 residues. Per the germline V gene, CDR1 is GTSNPN and CDR2 is SVGIG (reference sequence). CDR3 region: CAWNTRGQKGNTIYF. The CDR3 DNA follows: TGTGCCTGGAACACCCGGGGACAGAAAGGAAACACCATATATTTT.

This chain uses TRBV5-1 with TRBJ2-7, with D perhaps matching TRBD1 or TRBD2 (7 bases each). Trimming took off 4 bases at V and 3 bases at J, with 14 bases between the two ends. CDR1 is SGHRS, CDR2 YFSETQ, per germline. The CDR3 has 14 residues. CDR3 sequence: CASSPGGQSYEQYV. The CDR3 nucleotides read TGCGCCAGCAGCCCGGGGGGACAGAGCTACGAGCAGTACGTC.

The rearrangement uses TRBV11-2 and TRBJ1-3, with D unclear. Germline CDR1 SGHAT, CDR2 FQNNGV. The CDR3 is made up of 12 amino acids. The V and J ends lost 5 bases and 7 bases respectively, with 9 bases between them. CDR3 loop: CASSPSGNTIYF. The CDR3 nucleotides are TGTGCCAGCAGCCCTAGTGGGAACACCATATATTTT.

This chain uses TRBV27 with TRBJ1-5; D gene uncertain. CDR1 MNHEY and CDR2 SMNVEV come from the germline V gene (reference sequence). The CDR3 length is 17 residues. Trimming left V 6 bases short and J 3 bases short, with 21 bases between. CDR3 sequence (DNA): TGTGCCAGCAGCAAAGCCATGTTCGGTAGTTACAATCAGCCCCAGCATTTT. It codes for CASSKAMFGSYNQPQHF.

The rearrangement uses TRBV30 and TRBJ1-1; D remains unclear. V lost 3 bases and J 5 bases, leaving 13 bases between the germline ends. The CDR3 loop spans 13 amino acids. The V gene's germline CDR1 is GTSNPN and CDR2 SVGIG (reference sequence). CDR3 sequence reads: CAWRWQTWTEAFF. DNA for the CDR3: TGTGCCTGGAGATGGCAGACCTGGACTGAAGCTTTCTTT.

This clone was counted once. The rearrangement links TRBV5-6 to TRBJ1-2; 7 bases align to TRBD1. The V and J ends lost 4 bases and 8 bases, in that order; junction bases with no gene match: 8. Germline V gene sequence: CDR1 SGHDT, CDR2 YYEEEE. The CDR3 contains 13 residues. Here the CDR3 reads CASSRRDRAGYTF. The DNA for the CDR3 is TGTGCCAGCAGCCGCCGAGACAGGGCGGGCTACACCTTC.

V and J are TRBV5-4 and TRBJ2-7; 8 nucleotides match TRBD2. Germline V gene data show CDR1 as SGHNT and CDR2 as YYREEE (reference sequence). CDR3 length: 12 amino acids. Germline trimming cut 0 bases from V and 7 bases from J; bases unmatched to any gene: 0. The chain's CDR3 is CASSLAGGEQYF. In nucleotides, the CDR3 is TGTGCCAGCAGCTTGGCGGGGGGGGAGCAGTACTTC.

This sequence joins TRBV6-1 and TRBJ1-2, with D possibly matching TRBD1 (5 bases). CDR1 and CDR2 from the germline V gene are MNHNS and SASEGT. The CDR3 sequence is 14 residues long. The V end was cut by 4 bases, the J end by 6 bases, with 15 bases between. The CDR3 nucleotides are TGTGCCAGCAGTGTTTCTTTGGGAGGGGATGGCTACACCTTC. It translates to CASSVSLGGDGYTF.

V and J are TRBV2 and TRBJ1-5; D unresolved. The V gene lost 4 bases and the J gene lost 2 bases, with 9 bases spanning the gap. The CDR3 is 14 residues long. Germline V gene data show CDR1 as SNHLY and CDR2 as FYNNEI. The CDR3 DNA is TGTGCCAGCAGTGGGCCCGGCGGCAATCAGCCCCAGCATTTT. It is translated as CASSGPGGNQPQHF.

V gene TRBV29-1 combines with J gene TRBJ2-1; D might be TRBD2 (5 bases). This CDR3 contains 14 residues. Per germline, CDR1 SQVTM and CDR2 ANQGSEA. The germline V and J ends were trimmed by 7 bases and 0 bases, with 13 bases remaining between them. The CDR3 nucleotides are TGCAGCGGAGGGAGTCGGAGCTCCTACAATGAGCAGTTCTTC. This codes for CSGGSRSSYNEQFF.

This clone occurred a few times. The V gene is TRBV5-5, the J gene TRBJ2-7, with a possible D match to TRBD2 (6 bases). The CDR3 loop spans 12 amino acids. Trimming shortened V by 4 bases and J by 6 bases, and 11 bases separated the two germline ends. From germline, CDR1 is SGHKS and CDR2 YYEKEE (reference sequence). The CDR3 loop reads CASSRELGEQYV. CDR3 in DNA: TGTGCCAGCAGCCGGGAGCTGGGCGAGCAGTACGTC.

The chain joins TRBV19 to TRBJ2-2; D ambiguous. There are 17 residues in the CDR3. Germline loops: CDR1 LNHDA, CDR2 SQIVND (reference sequence). V lost 0 bases to trimming and J lost 0 bases, with 11 bases between them. Here the CDR3 DNA reads TGTGCCAGTAGTATAGACCGTGCTAGGGCGAACACCGGGGAGCTGTTTTTT. Protein product: CASSIDRARANTGELFF.

The chain combines TRBV5-5 with TRBJ1-1; D gene ambiguous. The germline CDR1 and CDR2 sequences are SGHKS and YYEKEE (reference sequence). The CDR3 is made up of 14 amino acids. Deletions cut 0 bases from V and 5 bases from J, with 11 bases between. CDR3 sequence (DNA): TGTGCCAGCAGCTTGGTGACTATGGGTACTGAAGCTTTCTTT. Encoded protein: CASSLVTMGTEAFF. Together with reference TRBV5-5 and TRBJ1-1, the CDR3 gives the full variable domain: DAGVTQSPTHLIKTRGQQVTLRCSPISGHKSVSWYQQVLGQGPQFIFQYYEKEERGRGNFPDRFSARQFPNYSSELNVNALLLGDSALYLCASSLVTMGTEAFFGQGTRLTVV.

The chain couples TRBV10-3 to TRBJ1-3; D is undetermined. Germline CDR1 is ENHRY and CDR2 is SYGVKD. The CDR3 is 13 residues long. The V end was cut by 8 bases, the J end by 2 bases, with 10 bases between. The CDR3 region has the DNA TGTGCCATCTGGGCAGACACTGGAAACACCATATATTTT. This gives the protein CAIWADTGNTIYF.

The chain employs TRBV5-1 and TRBJ2-5, with D perhaps matching TRBD1 (6 bases). CDR3 length: 15 residues. V was clipped by 6 bases and J by 0 bases, with 15 bases between them. Germline CDR1 SGHRS, CDR2 YFSETQ. CDR3 loop: CASTPGTQYQETQYF. CDR3 nucleotides: TGCGCCAGCACACCAGGGACACAGTACCAAGAGACCCAGTACTTC.

V is TRBV7-2 and J is TRBJ1-6, with D uncertain. In germline, CDR1 is SGHTA, CDR2 FQGNSA. The length of the CDR3 is 15 residues. The V end lost 1 base, the J end lost 7 bases, and 11 bases lay between the germline ends. The CDR3 DNA reads as TGTGCCAGCAGCTTAGGGGATTCGCAGAATTCACCCCTCCACTTT. Protein product: CASSLGDSQNSPLHF.

The chain links TRBV27 to TRBJ2-1; D is unresolved. The CDR3 is 13 amino acids. The V end lost 10 bases, the J end lost 7 bases, and 17 bases lay between the germline ends. The germline V gene has CDR1 MNHEY and CDR2 SMNVEV (reference sequence). The CDR3 sequence is CATSGNSWNEQFF. DNA for the CDR3: TGTGCCACATCCGGCAACTCCTGGAATGAGCAGTTCTTC.

V and J are TRBV6-5 and TRBJ2-3; possibly TRBD1 for D (5 bases). The germline V and J ends were trimmed by 5 bases and 6 bases, with 9 bases remaining between them. Germline assignment: CDR1 MNHEY and CDR2 SVGAGI. This CDR3 has 12 amino acids. In nucleotides, the CDR3 is TGTGCCAGCAGTCGACAGAAGGATACGCAGTATTTT. Translation gives CASSRQKDTQYF.

This clone was counted a few times. The chain recombines TRBV9 with TRBJ1-3, with D possibly being TRBD1 (5 bases). V lost 7 bases and J 8 bases, leaving 16 bases between the germline ends. This CDR3 is 13 amino acids long. The germline CDR1 and CDR2 sequences are SGDLS and YYNGEE. This CDR3 reads CASGKGLGDTIYF. The CDR3 DNA sequence: TGTGCCAGCGGCAAGGGGCTGGGAGACACCATATATTTT.